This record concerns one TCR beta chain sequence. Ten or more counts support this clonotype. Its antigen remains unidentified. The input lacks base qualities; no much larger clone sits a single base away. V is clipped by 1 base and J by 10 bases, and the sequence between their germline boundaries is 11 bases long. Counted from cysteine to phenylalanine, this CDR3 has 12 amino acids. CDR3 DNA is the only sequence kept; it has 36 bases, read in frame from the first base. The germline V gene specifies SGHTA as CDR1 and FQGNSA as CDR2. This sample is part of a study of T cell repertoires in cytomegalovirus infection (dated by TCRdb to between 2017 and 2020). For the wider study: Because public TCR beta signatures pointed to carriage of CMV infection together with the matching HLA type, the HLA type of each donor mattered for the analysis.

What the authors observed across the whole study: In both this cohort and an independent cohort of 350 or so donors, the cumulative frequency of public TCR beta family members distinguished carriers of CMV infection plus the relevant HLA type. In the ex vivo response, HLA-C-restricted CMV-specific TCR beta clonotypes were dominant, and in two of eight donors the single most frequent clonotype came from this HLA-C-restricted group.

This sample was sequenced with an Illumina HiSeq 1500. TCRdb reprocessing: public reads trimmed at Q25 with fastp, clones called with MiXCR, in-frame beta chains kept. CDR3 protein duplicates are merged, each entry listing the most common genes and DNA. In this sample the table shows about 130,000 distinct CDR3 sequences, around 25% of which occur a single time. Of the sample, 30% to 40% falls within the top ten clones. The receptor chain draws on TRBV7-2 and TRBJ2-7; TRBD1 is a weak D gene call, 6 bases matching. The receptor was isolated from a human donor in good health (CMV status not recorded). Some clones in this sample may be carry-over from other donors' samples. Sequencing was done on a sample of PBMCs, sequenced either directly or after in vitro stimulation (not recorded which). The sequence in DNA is TGTGCCAGCAGCTTAGTCAGGGGAGTCCAGTACTTC. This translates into CASSLVRGVQYF. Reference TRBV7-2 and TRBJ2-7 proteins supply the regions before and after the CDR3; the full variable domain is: GAGVSQSPSNKVTEKGKDVELRCDPISGHTALYWYRQSLGQGLEFLIYFQGNSAPDKSGLPSDRFSAERTGGSVSTLTIQRTQQEDSAVYLCASSLVRGVQYFGPGTRLTVT.